The next 7 T cell receptor beta chains were all read from a single sample in a study of PD-1 blockade in classical Hodgkin lymphoma. Time point defined: cycle 4 day 1 (C4D1), after five to seven weeks of nivolumab. With no exception, relapse followed autologous stem cell transplantation in all patients, and brentuximab vedotin exposure varied. This table comes from immunoSEQ multiplex PCR, and its TCRdb copy is limited to in-frame clones, with some not included. The data contain approximately 20,000 clones, around 82% of them singletons. The material sequenced was peripheral blood mononuclear cells (PBMCs), taken before the fourth cycle of nivolumab. These receptors originate from a human donor with classical Hodgkin lymphoma.

The rearrangement joins TRBV4-1 to TRBJ1-2; 7 bases are shared with TRBD1. This CDR3 contains 16 residues. In germline, CDR1 is MGHRA, CDR2 YSYEKL. The ends lost 1 base at V and 2 bases at J; junction bases unmatched: 7. The CDR3 protein is CASSQGGDSLNYGYTF. The CDR3 DNA is TGCGCCAGCAGCCAAGGAGGGGACAGCTTAAACTATGGCTACACCTTC.

The chain couples TRBV5-8 to TRBJ1-6, with 8 bases fitting TRBD1. Germline CDR1 reads SGHTS; CDR2 reads YDEGEE. This CDR3 spans 15 amino acids. J lost 6 bases, V lost 4 bases, and 6 bases had no gene match. CDR3 in DNA: TGTGCCAGCAGCACCGGACAGGGCCCTAATTCACCCCTCCACTTT. This codes for CASSTGQGPNSPLHF.

Within the sample, this clone is medium-sized. This sequence joins TRBV21-1 and TRBJ2-1; the table's D call of TRBD1 was not tested on the DNA. TRBV21-1 is a documented pseudogene. CDR3 length: 14 residues. CDR3 amino acids: CASRQVYSYNEQFF. DNA of the CDR3: TGTGCCAGCAGACAGGTTTACTCCTACAATGAGCAGTTCTTC.

V and J are TRBV6-1 and TRBJ2-3; 7 bases map to TRBD2. Germline CDR1 and CDR2: MNHNS and SASEGT. This CDR3 region has 17 residues. V was clipped by 2 bases and J by 0 bases; unmatched bases: 8. CDR3 nucleotides: TGTGCCAGCAGTGAATTGGCGGGGGAGTCTAGCACAGATACGCAGTATTTT. Its protein product is CASSELAGESSTDTQYF.

This clone occurred a few times. The chain employs TRBV6-5 and TRBJ2-7, with D possibly TRBD1 on 6 matching bases. Trimming cost V 2 bases and J 4 bases, with 6 bases left between them. The germline CDR1 and CDR2 sequences are MNHEY and SVGAGI. This CDR3 comprises 12 residues. The CDR3 protein is CASSYRGYEQYF. DNA of the CDR3: TGTGCCAGCAGTTACAGGGGGTACGAGCAGTACTTC.

This clone was detected only once. This rearrangement joins TRBV4-1 to TRBJ1-2; D remains ambiguous. The germline gives CDR1 MGHRA, CDR2 YSYEKL. Trimming took off 1 base at V and 4 bases at J, with 13 bases between the two ends. The CDR3 is 15 residues long. The CDR3 is CASSQAAGLGYGYTF. The CDR3 DNA reads as TGCGCCAGCAGCCAAGCAGCCGGGCTGGGCTATGGCTACACCTTC.

This chain links TRBV10-1 with TRBJ2-1, with 7 nucleotides matching TRBD1. Germline V gives CDR1 WNHNN, CDR2 SYGVQD (reference sequence). Trimming removed 0 bases from V and 3 bases from J; junction bases left unmatched: 2. CDR3 length: 15 amino acids. The CDR3 loop is CASSESGGIYNEQFF. In DNA form, the CDR3 reads TGCGCCAGCAGTGAGTCAGGGGGCATCTACAATGAGCAGTTCTTC.